This T cell receptor beta chain derives from a study of prognosis after radiotherapy for stage I lung cancer. General study results and limits: There were reportedly differences in TRBV and TRBJ gene usage between patients with and without metastases.

It was by two-round multiplex PCR that TCR beta CDR3 was amplified from genomic DNA. Amplification in first-round PCR relied on primers specific to each TRBV and TRBJ gene. Each CDR3 protein gets one entry after TCRdb re-called the multiplex PCR reads with MiXCR. This sample has fewer than 65,000 distinct CDR3 sequences, with approximately 30% found just once. Trimming removed 7 bases from V and 4 bases from J, with 12 bases in between. Germline V gives CDR1 SGDLS, CDR2 YYNGEE. The CDR3 is 13 amino acids. Points on this clonotype: Its cognate antigen is unknown. A much larger clonotype is one base distant, so this may be a read error.

Blood was drawn (approximately 6 milliliters of peripheral blood) at each of two time points. The sample consisted of PBMCs, taken before or after stereotactic body radiation therapy (not recorded which). The chain joins TRBV9 to TRBJ2-1; D is uncertain. The TCR sequence derives from a donor over 45 with non-small cell lung cancer. This chain's CDR3 is CASRPRPYNEQFF. The CDR3 DNA is TGTGCCAGCCGCCCTCGACCTTACAATGAGCAGTTCTTC.